Sequencing of this TCR beta chain was carried out in a study of shared clonotypes between healthy human individuals. Using immunoSEQ multiplex PCR, the repertoire was profiled, and TCRdb retains in-frame clones only, with some absent. This sample carries more than 2,000,000 clones, more than 80% of them seen once, and the ten largest clones take 0.13% to 0.15%. A split of CD4+ cells into CD45RA+ naive and CD45RA-negative memory subsets was performed. V was clipped by 3 bases and J by 4 bases; unmatched bases: 9. The germline CDR1 and CDR2 sequences are LGHNA and YNFKEQ. The CDR3 sequence is 17 residues long.

The V call is TRBV4-2, the J call TRBJ1-5; TRBD1 matches at 10 bases. Specimen: naive CD4+ T cells sorted from blood. The subset was: CD45RA+ positively selected. The source is a man between 18 and 29 years old in good health. For the CDR3, the DNA is TGTGCCAGCAGCCATGCCTCCGGGACAGGGGTAAATCAGCCCCAGCATTTT. This codes for CASSHASGTGVNQPQHF.